This T cell receptor (beta chain) originates from a study of tumor-infiltrating lymphocytes in primary liver carcinoma. Germline V gene lookup returns CDR1 SQVTM and CDR2 ANQGSEA. The CDR3 is 10 residues long. After removal of 8 bases from V and 11 bases from J, the junction contained 7 bases not matched to a gene. From unsorted bulk tissue weighing about 20-32 mg, DNA and RNA were co-extracted. A constant-region primer served to make TCR beta cDNA from roughly 500 ng total RNA. ARM-PCR, slightly modified, supplied the TCR beta libraries through three nested multiplex PCR rounds. Both of the initial two PCR rounds ran for around 10 cycles and employed TRBV1-TRBV30 forward primers alongside a C-beta reverse primer. TCRdb re-derived calls from the multiplex PCR reads in MiXCR, one entry per CDR3 protein. The data contain about 74,000 distinct CDR3 sequences, more than 60% of them seen just once; the ten biggest clones take up 28%.

The sample taken for sequencing was liver tumor tissue from sampling region 4. The sample's subset: tumor region T4, right-lateral pole. V gene TRBV29-1 combines with J gene TRBJ1-1, with TRBD1 matching 8 bases. This clonotype was sampled from a man in his forties with primary liver carcinoma and hepatitis B virus infection. CDR3 DNA: TGCAGCATTACGACAGGGGAGGCTTTCTTT. Its protein product is CSITTGEAFF.